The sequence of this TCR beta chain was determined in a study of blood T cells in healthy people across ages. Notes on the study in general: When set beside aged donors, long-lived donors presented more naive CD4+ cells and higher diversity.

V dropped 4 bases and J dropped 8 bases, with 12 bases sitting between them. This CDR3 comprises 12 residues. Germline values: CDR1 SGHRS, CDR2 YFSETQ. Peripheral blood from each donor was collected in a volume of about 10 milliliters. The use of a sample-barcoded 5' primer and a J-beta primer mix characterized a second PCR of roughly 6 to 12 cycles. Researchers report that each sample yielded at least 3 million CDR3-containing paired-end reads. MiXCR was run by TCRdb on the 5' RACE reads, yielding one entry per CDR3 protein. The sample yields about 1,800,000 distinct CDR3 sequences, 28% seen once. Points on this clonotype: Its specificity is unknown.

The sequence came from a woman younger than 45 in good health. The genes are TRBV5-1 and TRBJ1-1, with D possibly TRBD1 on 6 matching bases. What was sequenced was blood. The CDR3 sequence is CASSGTWGEAFF. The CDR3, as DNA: TGCGCCAGCAGCGGGACATGGGGCGAAGCTTTCTTT.